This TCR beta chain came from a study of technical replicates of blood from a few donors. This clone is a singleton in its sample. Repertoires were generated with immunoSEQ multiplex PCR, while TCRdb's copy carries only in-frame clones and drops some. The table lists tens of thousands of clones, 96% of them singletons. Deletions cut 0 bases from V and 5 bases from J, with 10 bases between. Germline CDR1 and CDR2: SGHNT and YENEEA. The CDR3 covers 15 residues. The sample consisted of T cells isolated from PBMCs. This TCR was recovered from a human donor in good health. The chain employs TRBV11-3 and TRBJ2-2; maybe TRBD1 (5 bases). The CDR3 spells CASSLDSAGTGELFF. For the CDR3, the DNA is TGTGCCAGCAGCTTAGATTCTGCAGGGACCGGGGAGCTGTTTTTT. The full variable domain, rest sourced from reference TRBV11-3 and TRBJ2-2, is EAGVVQSPRYKIIEKKQPVAFWCNPISGHNTLYWYLQNLGQGPELLIRYENEEAVDDSQLPKDRFSAERLKGVDSTLKIQPAELGDSAVYLCASSLDSAGTGELFFGEGSRLTVL.